The 18 T cell receptor beta chains presented below share a single source sample, sequenced in a study of regulatory T cells in long-lasting Graves disease. With iRepertoire HTBI primers and Arm-PCR of CDR3 regions, TCR beta libraries were built. TCRdb analysed the multiplex PCR reads with MiXCR anew, one entry per CDR3 protein. Of a few hundred thousand distinct CDR3 sequences detected, 20% to 30% appear once; the ten largest clones hold roughly 28%. The time point: persistent/refractory GD, antithyroid drugs over 5 years with positive TRAb. From PBMCs, RNA was extracted and then used to make the TCR library. Sequenced here: peripheral blood mononuclear cells (PBMCs), sampled when the disease was refractory, from a patient treated with antithyroid drugs. These receptors were collected from a female donor with Graves disease.

This clonotype was recorded many times. For the CDR3, the DNA is TGTGCCAGCAGACCAAGACTAGCGGGGCCTAACACCGGGGAGCTGTTTTTT. The encoded protein is CASRPRLAGPNTGELFF. The rearrangement joins TRBV11-2 to TRBJ2-2, with TRBD2 matching 11 bases. There are 17 residues in the CDR3. Losses at the gene ends were 6 bases for V and 2 bases for J; bases not matched to a gene: 8. Germline-derived CDR1 and CDR2 are SGHAT and FQNNGV. Filled out from reference TRBV11-2 and TRBJ2-2, the complete variable domain reads EAGVAQSPRYKIIEKRQSVAFWCNPISGHATLYWYQQILGQGPKLLIQFQNNGVVDDSQLPKDRFSAERLKGVDSTLKIQPAKLEDSAVYLCASRPRLAGPNTGELFFGEGSRLTVL.

The J gene is TRBJ2-3, the V gene TRBV7-2; 8 positions match TRBD2. Trimming removed 1 base from V and 4 bases from J; junction bases left unmatched: 10. Germline-derived CDR1 and CDR2 are SGHTA and FQGNSA. The CDR3 runs 17 residues. The CDR3: CASSLVSTGGHSDTQYF. DNA for the CDR3: TGTGCCAGCAGCTTAGTTTCGACGGGAGGGCACTCAGATACGCAGTATTTT.

This clonotype was seen many times. J is TRBJ1-5 and V is TRBV28; the D gene is possibly TRBD1 (5 bases). This CDR3 has 15 residues. Germline loops: CDR1 MDHEN, CDR2 SYDVKM. With 3 bases removed from V and 7 bases from J, the gap between germline ends came to 16 bases. The CDR3 DNA sequence: TGTGCCAGCAGTTTCTTTGGGACGGGCGTCCAGCCCCAGCATTTT. Translating it yields CASSFFGTGVQPQHF.

This clonotype was counted a few times. The chain uses TRBV6-1 and TRBJ2-1; D not certain. The germline V and J ends were trimmed by 6 bases and 10 bases, with 10 bases remaining between them. The V gene's germline CDR1 is MNHNS and CDR2 SASEGT. This CDR3 contains 11 residues. The CDR3 DNA sequence: TGTGCCAGCAGGGACCTTTTAGAGCAGTTCTTC. This sequence encodes CASRDLLEQFF.

V is TRBV18 and J is TRBJ1-5; D remains unclear. CDR1 is KGHSH and CDR2 is LQKENI in the germline V gene. With 5 bases removed from V and 1 base from J, the gap between germline ends came to 9 bases. The CDR3 totals 14 residues. The DNA of the CDR3 is TGTGCCAGCTCATCGAAGGAAAGCAATCAGCCCCAGCATTTT. This translates into CASSSKESNQPQHF.

The V and J genes are TRBV12-3 or TRBV12-4 and TRBJ2-1, with D perhaps TRBD2 (5 bases). V was shortened by 6 bases and J by 5 bases, with 11 bases between the two germline ends. There are 13 residues in the CDR3. CDR3 region: CASSPDSDNEQFF. Here the CDR3 DNA reads TGTGCCAGCAGCCCGGACTCGGACAATGAGCAGTTCTTC.

This clonotype was recorded at least ten times. V and J are TRBV28 and TRBJ1-2; possible D gene TRBD1, 6 bases. This CDR3 spans 15 amino acids. CDR1 and CDR2 (germline): MDHEN, SYDVKM. The V and J ends lost 7 bases and 0 bases respectively, with 15 bases between them. CDR3 amino acids: CASNARGGANYGYTF. Here the CDR3 DNA reads TGTGCCAGCAATGCACGAGGGGGAGCTAACTATGGCTACACCTTC.

This clonotype was counted many times. The V gene is TRBV5-5, the J gene TRBJ2-5; 11 bases are shared with TRBD2. With V trimmed by 3 bases and J by 2 bases, 6 bases remained unmatched. The germline CDR1 and CDR2 sequences are SGHKS and YYEKEE (reference sequence). The CDR3 sequence is 16 residues long. The CDR3 loop is CASSYVAGGPQETQYF. For the CDR3, the DNA is TGTGCCAGCAGCTATGTAGCGGGAGGGCCGCAAGAGACCCAGTACTTC. Based on the CDR3 plus reference TRBV5-5 and TRBJ2-5, the full variable domain is DAGVTQSPTHLIKTRGQQVTLRCSPISGHKSVSWYQQVLGQGPQFIFQYYEKEERGRGNFPDRFSARQFPNYSSELNVNALLLGDSALYLCASSYVAGGPQETQYFGPGTRLLVL.

The gene calls are TRBV4-3 and TRBJ1-1; the match to TRBD1 covers 11 bases. Germline V lookup: CDR1 LGHNA, CDR2 YSLEER. J gave up 9 bases and V 4 bases, and 10 bases lay outside the gene matches. The CDR3 is 15 residues long. The CDR3 coding sequence is TGCGCCAGCAGCCCAACCGGGACAGGGGGTTCAAAAGCTTTCTTT. Translation: CASSPTGTGGSKAFF.

This chain joins TRBV15 and TRBJ1-1; D not certain. Germline V gives CDR1 LNHNV, CDR2 YYDKDF (reference sequence). V was trimmed by 1 base and J by 4 bases, leaving 10 bases between them. This CDR3 has 14 amino acids. The CDR3 loop reads CATSRGLESTEAFF. The CDR3 DNA reads as TGTGCCACCAGCAGAGGTTTGGAGAGCACTGAAGCTTTCTTT.

This sequence joins TRBV2 and TRBJ2-7; tentative D call: TRBD2 (5 bases). There are 15 residues in the CDR3. The V gene lost 6 bases and the J gene lost 3 bases, with 18 bases spanning the gap. The V gene's germline CDR1 is SNHLY and CDR2 FYNNEI. The CDR3 DNA follows: TGTGCCAGCAGCTCTCCCGGAGGAACAAACTACGAGCAGTACTTC. It yields the protein CASSSPGGTNYEQYF.

Many counts were recorded for this clonotype. The rearrangement links TRBV12-3 or TRBV12-4 to TRBJ1-5; 9 bases fit TRBD1. Trimming at V came to 6 bases and at J to 1 base, leaving 4 bases not matched to a gene. The CDR3 totals 15 residues. In DNA, the CDR3 is TGTGCCAGCAGCCTACAGGGGGCGAGCAATCAGCCCCAGCATTTT. It yields the protein CASSLQGASNQPQHF.

This clonotype was found many times. The chain links TRBV28 to TRBJ2-6, with 8 bases fitting TRBD2. Germline V gene data show CDR1 as MDHEN and CDR2 as SYDVKM. The length of the CDR3 is 22 residues. The V and J ends lost 6 bases and 0 bases, in that order; junction bases with no gene match: 22. The chain's CDR3 is CASRTRIGIGGELLSGANVLTF. CDR3 nucleotide sequence: TGTGCCAGCAGAACTAGAATCGGGATCGGGGGGGAGTTGCTCTCTGGGGCCAACGTCCTGACTTTC.

The V call is TRBV4-1, the J call TRBJ2-1; 8 bases are a match to TRBD2. Trimming removed 4 bases from V and 4 bases from J; junction bases left unmatched: 6. The CDR3 runs 15 residues. Germline V CDR1 and CDR2: MGHRA, YSYEKL. The CDR3 region is CASSLGRETYNEQFF. DNA of the CDR3: TGCGCCAGCAGCCTCGGGAGGGAAACGTACAATGAGCAGTTCTTC.

This clonotype was recorded many times. The chain joins TRBV5-1 to TRBJ2-7; a weak D match, TRBD1 (6 bases). The CDR3 length is 15 residues. Per the germline V gene, CDR1 is SGHRS and CDR2 is YFSETQ. Trimming took 4 bases from V and 0 from J, leaving 14 bases between them. The CDR3 is CASSRETGTSYEQYF. The CDR3 DNA reads as TGCGCCAGCAGCCGAGAAACAGGGACCTCCTACGAGCAGTACTTC.

This clonotype was observed at least ten times. This sequence joins TRBV6-5 and TRBJ2-7; the match to TRBD1 covers 11 bases. This CDR3 comprises 15 residues. The V gene's germline CDR1 is MNHEY and CDR2 SVGAGI. The ends lost 2 bases at V and 6 bases at J; junction bases unmatched: 6. CDR3 region: CASSYRGQGVGEQYF. CDR3 bases: TGTGCCAGCAGTTACCGGGGACAGGGGGTCGGCGAGCAGTACTTC.

The chain is built from TRBV20-1 and TRBJ1-4, with a weak D call TRBD1 (5 bases). Per germline, CDR1 DFQATT and CDR2 SNEGSKA (reference sequence). The ends were cut back, 7 bases at V and 5 bases at J, with 14 bases in the middle. The CDR3 loop spans 13 amino acids. As DNA, the CDR3 is TGCAGTGGGACGGGGGGAAAGAATGAAAAACTGTTTTTT. As protein: CSGTGGKNEKLFF.

This clonotype was observed a handful of times. The rearrangement links TRBV10-3 to TRBJ2-1; 10 positions match TRBD2. Trimming took 2 bases from V and 4 from J; bases not matched to a gene: 5. Germline loops: CDR1 ENHRY, CDR2 SYGVKD. The CDR3 consists of 16 residues. The DNA for the CDR3 is TGTGCCATCAGTGAGGATGGACTAGCGGTGTACAATGAGCAGTTCTTC. Translated: CAISEDGLAVYNEQFF.